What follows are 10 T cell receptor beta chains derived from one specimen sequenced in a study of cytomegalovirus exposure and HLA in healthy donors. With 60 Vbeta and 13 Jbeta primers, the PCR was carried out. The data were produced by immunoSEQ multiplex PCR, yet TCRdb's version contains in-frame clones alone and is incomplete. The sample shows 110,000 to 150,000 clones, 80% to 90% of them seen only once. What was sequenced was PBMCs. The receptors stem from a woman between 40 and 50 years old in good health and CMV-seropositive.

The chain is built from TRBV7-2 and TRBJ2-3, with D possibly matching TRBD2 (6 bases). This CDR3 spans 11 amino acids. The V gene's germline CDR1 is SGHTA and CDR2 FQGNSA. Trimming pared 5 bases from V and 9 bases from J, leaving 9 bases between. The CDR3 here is CASSPAGTQYF. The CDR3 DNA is TGTGCCAGCAGCCCGGCGGGGACGCAGTATTTT.

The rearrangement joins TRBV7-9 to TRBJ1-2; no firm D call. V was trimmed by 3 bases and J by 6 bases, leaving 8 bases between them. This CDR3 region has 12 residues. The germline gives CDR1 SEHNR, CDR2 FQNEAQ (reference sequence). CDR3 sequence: CASSLELDGYTF. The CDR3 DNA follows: TGTGCCAGCAGCTTGGAGTTGGATGGCTACACCTTC.

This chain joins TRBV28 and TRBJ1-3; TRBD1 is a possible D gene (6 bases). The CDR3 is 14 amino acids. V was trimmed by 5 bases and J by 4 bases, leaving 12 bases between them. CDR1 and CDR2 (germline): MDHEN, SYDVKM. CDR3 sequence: CASSIDRSGNTIYF. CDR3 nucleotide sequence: TGTGCCAGCAGTATCGACAGGTCGGGAAACACCATATATTTT.

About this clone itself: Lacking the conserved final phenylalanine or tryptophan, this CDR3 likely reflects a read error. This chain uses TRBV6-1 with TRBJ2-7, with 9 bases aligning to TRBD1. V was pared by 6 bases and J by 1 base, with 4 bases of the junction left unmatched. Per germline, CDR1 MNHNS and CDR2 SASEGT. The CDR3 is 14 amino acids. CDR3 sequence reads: CASSRTGESYEQYL. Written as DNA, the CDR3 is TGTGCCAGCAGCCGGACAGGGGAATCCTACGAGCAGTACCTC.

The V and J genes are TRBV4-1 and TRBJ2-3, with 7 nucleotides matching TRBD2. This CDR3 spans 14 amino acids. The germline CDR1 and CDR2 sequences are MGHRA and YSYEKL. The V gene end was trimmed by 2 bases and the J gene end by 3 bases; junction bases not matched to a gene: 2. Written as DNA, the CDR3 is TGCGCCAGCAGCCAACGGGGAGGGACAGATACGCAGTATTTT. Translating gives CASSQRGGTDTQYF.

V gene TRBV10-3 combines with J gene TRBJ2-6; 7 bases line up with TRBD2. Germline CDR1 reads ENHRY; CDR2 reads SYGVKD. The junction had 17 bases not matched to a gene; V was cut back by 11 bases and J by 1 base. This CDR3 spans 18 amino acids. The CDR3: CAVSVSVWGGSGANVLTF. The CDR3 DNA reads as TGTGCCGTATCAGTGAGCGTTTGGGGAGGGTCTGGGGCCAACGTCCTGACTTTC.

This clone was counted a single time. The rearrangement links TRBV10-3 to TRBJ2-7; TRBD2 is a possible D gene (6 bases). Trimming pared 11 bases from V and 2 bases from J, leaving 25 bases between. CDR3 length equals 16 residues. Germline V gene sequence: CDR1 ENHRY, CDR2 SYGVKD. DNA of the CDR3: TGTGCCCTATACGACGGTTCGGGAGTAGTAACCTACGAGCAGTACTTC. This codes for CALYDGSGVVTYEQYF.

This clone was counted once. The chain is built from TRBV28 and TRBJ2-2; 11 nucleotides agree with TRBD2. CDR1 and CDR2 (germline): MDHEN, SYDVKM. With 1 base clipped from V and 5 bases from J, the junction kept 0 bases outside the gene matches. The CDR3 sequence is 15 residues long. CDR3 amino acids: CASSLLAGGTGELFF. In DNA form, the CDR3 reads TGTGCCAGCAGTTTATTAGCGGGGGGGACCGGGGAGCTGTTTTTT.

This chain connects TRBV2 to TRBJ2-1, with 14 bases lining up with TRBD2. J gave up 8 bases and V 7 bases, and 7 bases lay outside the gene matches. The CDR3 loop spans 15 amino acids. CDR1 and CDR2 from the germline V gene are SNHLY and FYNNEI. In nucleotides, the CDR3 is TGTGCCAGCAAAAGACTAGCGGGAGGGTCGGATGAGCAGTTCTTC. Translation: CASKRLAGGSDEQFF.

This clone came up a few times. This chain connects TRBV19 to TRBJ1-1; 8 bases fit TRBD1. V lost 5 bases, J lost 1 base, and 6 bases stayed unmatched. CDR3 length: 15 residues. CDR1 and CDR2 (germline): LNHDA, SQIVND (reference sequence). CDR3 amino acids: CASSSRQGANTEAFF. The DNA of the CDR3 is TGTGCCAGTAGTTCCCGTCAGGGGGCGAACACTGAAGCTTTCTTT. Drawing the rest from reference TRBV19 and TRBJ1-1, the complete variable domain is DGGITQSPKYLFRKEGQNVTLSCEQNLNHDAMYWYRQDPGQGLRLIYYSQIVNDFQKGDIAEGYSVSREKKESFPLTVTSAQKNPTAFYLCASSSRQGANTEAFFGQGTRLTVV.